The 22 T cell receptor beta chains reported below all come from one sample, sequenced in a study of OX40 agonist ivuxolimab in advanced cancers. Repertoires were generated with immunoSEQ multiplex PCR, while TCRdb's copy carries only in-frame clones and drops some. Of over 40,000 clones listed, 80% to 85% are singletons. The sample in question was CD4+ or CD8+ T cells sorted from blood, obtained in a trial of the OX40 agonist ivuxolimab. These receptor sequences come from an adult with an advanced solid tumor such as melanoma, head and neck, liver or kidney cancer.

V usage is TRBV18 and J usage is TRBJ1-4, with a tentative D call TRBD1 (5 bases). This CDR3 spans 14 amino acids. Germline lookup yields CDR1 KGHSH and CDR2 LQKENI. The V gene lost 5 bases and the J gene lost 8 bases, with 15 bases spanning the gap. The CDR3 is CASSADTKSEKLFF. CDR3 nucleotides: TGTGCCAGCTCAGCGGACACGAAAAGCGAAAAACTGTTTTTT.

V gene TRBV11-1 combines with J gene TRBJ2-3; 9 bases map to TRBD2. The CDR3 spans 15 residues. In germline, CDR1 is SGHAT, CDR2 FQDESV (reference sequence). The ends lost 2 bases at V and 6 bases at J; junction bases unmatched: 6. The CDR3 DNA is TGTGCCAGCAGCTTACTTGCGGGGGGGCTCGATACGCAGTATTTT. This translates into CASSLLAGGLDTQYF.

This chain links TRBV7-2 with TRBJ1-6; 11 bases match TRBD1. The CDR3 extends over 15 amino acids. Looked up from germline, CDR1 is SGHTA and CDR2 is FQGNSA. The V gene end was trimmed by 5 bases and the J gene end by 11 bases; junction bases not matched to a gene: 8. CDR3 nucleotide sequence: TGTGCCAGCAGCAAACCGGGACAGGGGGGGCCACCCCTCCACTTT. Residues: CASSKPGQGGPPLHF.

The rearrangement joins TRBV4-2 to TRBJ2-3; TRBD2 matches at 7 bases. V lost 0 bases to trimming and J lost 6 bases; unmatched junction nucleotides: 12. Germline CDR1 and CDR2: LGHNA and YNFKEQ. The CDR3 is made up of 17 amino acids. As DNA, the CDR3 is TGTGCCAGCAGCCAAGATGGGGCGGGGGTCCCCCCGGATACGCAGTATTTT. Encoded protein: CASSQDGAGVPPDTQYF.

The chain couples TRBV9 to TRBJ2-1; a possible D gene is TRBD1 (7 bases). CDR3 size: 13 residues. Per the germline V gene, CDR1 is SGDLS and CDR2 is YYNGEE. V was shortened by 3 bases and J by 7 bases, with 11 bases between the two germline ends. CDR3 nucleotide sequence: TGTGCCAGCAGCGAGGCAGGGGGGAATGAGCAGTTCTTC. Amino acid sequence: CASSEAGGNEQFF.

The V and J genes are TRBV5-1 and TRBJ2-5; 12 bases fit TRBD1. Germline V lookup: CDR1 SGHRS, CDR2 YFSETQ. With 4 bases clipped from V and 5 bases from J, the junction kept 6 bases outside the gene matches. The CDR3 length is 15 residues. In nucleotides, the CDR3 is TGCGCCAGCAGCGGAGGGACAGGGGGCGTTGAGACCCAGTACTTC. Amino acids: CASSGGTGGVETQYF.

V gene TRBV13 combines with J gene TRBJ1-4; D call uncertain. Germline lookup yields CDR1 PRHDT and CDR2 FYEKMQ (reference sequence). This CDR3 has 14 amino acids. V gave up 5 bases and J gave up 8 bases, with 15 bases separating them. CDR3 in amino acids: CASSRGVGNEKLFF. CDR3 bases: TGTGCCAGCAGCCGGGGTGTCGGGAACGAAAAACTGTTTTTT.

The V gene is TRBV7-2, the J gene TRBJ1-5; maybe TRBD1 (5 bases). Trimming removed 4 bases at V and 0 bases at J, with 13 bases between. Germline CDR1 is SGHTA and CDR2 is FQGNSA. This CDR3 spans 16 amino acids. The CDR3 nucleotides are TGTGCCAGCAGCTCACCTGACAGATATAGCAATCAGCCCCAGCATTTT. Protein product: CASSSPDRYSNQPQHF.

This clone was recorded only once. The chain employs TRBV4-1 and TRBJ1-2; D is possibly TRBD1 (6 bases). The V gene's germline CDR1 is MGHRA and CDR2 YSYEKL. The CDR3 has 16 amino acids. The V end was cut by 0 bases, the J end by 4 bases, with 15 bases between. CDR3 bases: TGCGCCAGCAGCCAAGAGGACAACAGGGACCCCTATGGCTACACCTTC. Protein product: CASSQEDNRDPYGYTF.

This clone was counted only a few times. V usage is TRBV7-2 and J usage is TRBJ2-1; 10 nucleotides align to TRBD2. Trimming took 6 bases from V and 5 from J; bases not matched to a gene: 7. The germline V gene has CDR1 SGHTA and CDR2 FQGNSA. The CDR3 is made up of 15 amino acids. The CDR3 is CASRASGGAHNEQFF. CDR3 sequence (DNA): TGTGCCAGCAGGGCCAGCGGGGGGGCCCACAATGAGCAGTTCTTC.

V and J are TRBV29-1 and TRBJ2-1; TRBD2 might be the D (6 bases). V was shortened by 4 bases and J by 4 bases, with 14 bases between the two germline ends. The germline V gene has CDR1 SQVTM and CDR2 ANQGSEA. The CDR3 has 14 residues. In nucleotides, the CDR3 is TGCAGCGTTGTTCTTGAAGGGAGGTACAATGAGCAGTTCTTC. Translation gives CSVVLEGRYNEQFF.

A single count supports this clone. This chain links TRBV4-2 with TRBJ1-1, with D unclear. Deletions cut 0 bases from V and 5 bases from J, with 10 bases between. This CDR3 is 14 amino acids long. Germline V gives CDR1 LGHNA, CDR2 YNFKEQ. In nucleotides, the CDR3 is TGTGCCAGCAGCCAAGAACCGGGGAGGACTGAAGCTTTCTTT. Translating gives CASSQEPGRTEAFF.

The chain joins TRBV11-2 to TRBJ1-4, with D perhaps TRBD1 (5 bases). Trimming shortened V by 5 bases and J by 3 bases, and 10 bases separated the two germline ends. CDR1 and CDR2 (germline): SGHAT, FQNNGV. The CDR3 spans 14 residues. CDR3 nucleotides: TGTGCCAGCAGCCTGGACACCTCTAATGAAAAACTGTTTTTT. Translation: CASSLDTSNEKLFF. Complete variable domain (other parts from reference TRBV11-2 and TRBJ1-4): EAGVAQSPRYKIIEKRQSVAFWCNPISGHATLYWYQQILGQGPKLLIQFQNNGVVDDSQLPKDRFSAERLKGVDSTLKIQPAKLEDSAVYLCASSLDTSNEKLFFGSGTQLSVL.

V gene TRBV11-2 combines with J gene TRBJ1-1, with D possibly TRBD1 on 5 matching bases. This CDR3 is 12 amino acids long. V lost 6 bases, J lost 11 bases, and 16 bases lay in between. Germline lookup yields CDR1 SGHAT and CDR2 FQNNGV. The CDR3 DNA is TGTGCCAGCAGGGGACGGGGGTCGGAGGCTTTCTTT. Encoded protein: CASRGRGSEAFF. Together with reference TRBV11-2 and TRBJ1-1, the CDR3 gives the full variable domain: EAGVAQSPRYKIIEKRQSVAFWCNPISGHATLYWYQQILGQGPKLLIQFQNNGVVDDSQLPKDRFSAERLKGVDSTLKIQPAKLEDSAVYLCASRGRGSEAFFGQGTRLTVV.

The CDR3 protein is CASSEKGVRSSYEQYF. CDR3 nucleotide sequence: TGTGCCAGCAGTGAAAAAGGGGTCCGAAGCTCCTACGAGCAGTACTTC. This rearrangement joins TRBV6-1 to TRBJ2-7; TRBD1 is a possible D gene (5 bases). Trimming removed 2 bases at V and 0 bases at J, with 14 bases between. CDR1 is MNHNS, CDR2 SASEGT, per germline. This CDR3 has 16 amino acids.

This clone showed up just once. This sequence joins TRBV5-4 and TRBJ2-3, with 8 nucleotides matching TRBD2. This CDR3 is 18 amino acids long. From germline, CDR1 is SGHNT and CDR2 YYREEE (reference sequence). V trimming: 0 bases; J trimming: 1 base; junction bases outside the gene matches: 10. CDR3 residues: CASSLVGRRGGGTDTQYF. The CDR3 bases are TGTGCCAGCAGCTTGGTGGGCCGCCGGGGGGGAGGCACAGATACGCAGTATTTT. Based on the CDR3 plus reference TRBV5-4 and TRBJ2-3, the full variable domain is ETGVTQSPTHLIKTRGQQVTLRCSSQSGHNTVSWYQQALGQGPQFIFQYYREEENGRGNFPPRFSGLQFPNYSSELNVNALELDDSALYLCASSLVGRRGGGTDTQYFGPGTRLTVL.

The V gene is TRBV9, the J gene TRBJ1-6, with D unclear. Between the trimmed V and J ends, which lost 3 bases and 8 bases, there was a span of 18 bases. Germline V gene data show CDR1 as SGDLS and CDR2 as YYNGEE. The CDR3 length is 16 residues. DNA of the CDR3: TGTGCCAGCAGCGAAACCTTGAGAGTCATTGATTCACCCCTCCACTTT. Translated: CASSETLRVIDSPLHF.

This clone was seen only a few times. The chain joins TRBV5-1 to TRBJ1-2; TRBD1 matches at 8 bases. The V gene's germline CDR1 is SGHRS and CDR2 YFSETQ. There are 15 residues in the CDR3. V lost 2 bases to trimming and J lost 8 bases; unmatched junction nucleotides: 11. Here the CDR3 DNA reads TGCGCCAGCAGCTTAGGGGCAGGGGGCGCACAGGGCTACACCTTC. Amino acid sequence: CASSLGAGGAQGYTF.

The gene calls are TRBV6-1 and TRBJ2-5, with TRBD2 as a possible D gene (5 bases). Germline V lookup: CDR1 MNHNS, CDR2 SASEGT. The CDR3 is made up of 18 amino acids. The V end lost 0 bases, the J end lost 0 bases, and 17 bases lay between the germline ends. CDR3 sequence (DNA): TGTGCCAGCAGTGAAGCGCGGGCCGCCACTTGGTACCAAGAGACCCAGTACTTC. Translation gives CASSEARAATWYQETQYF.

The rearrangement links TRBV2 to TRBJ2-1; no definite D call. Germline assignment: CDR1 SNHLY and CDR2 FYNNEI. This CDR3 is built from 12 residues. Trimming took 6 bases from V and 5 from J, leaving 8 bases between them. The CDR3 DNA reads TGTGCCAGCAGGCCCGGACACAATGAGCAGTTCTTC. Translation gives CASRPGHNEQFF.

This clone was detected only a few times. This chain joins TRBV10-3 and TRBJ1-5, with D possibly matching TRBD1 (6 bases). The CDR3 is 13 residues long. V shed 8 bases and J shed 5 bases, with 13 bases lying between them. CDR1 is ENHRY and CDR2 is SYGVKD in the germline V gene. The CDR3 sequence: CAIGTQKDQPQHF. The CDR3, as DNA: TGTGCCATCGGGACACAGAAGGATCAGCCCCAGCATTTT.

The chain couples TRBV18 to TRBJ1-2; 8 bases are a match to TRBD1. V dropped 3 bases and J dropped 3; count of bases not matched to a gene: 0. The CDR3 loop spans 13 amino acids. CDR1 is KGHSH and CDR2 is LQKENI in the germline V gene. In nucleotides, the CDR3 is TGTGCCAGCTCACCGGGACAGGACTATGGCTACACCTTC. Protein sequence: CASSPGQDYGYTF.